This T cell receptor beta chain comes out of a study of T cells in Graves' hyperthyroidism and ophthalmopathy. The CDR3 is 15 amino acids. In germline, CDR1 is MNHNS, CDR2 SASEGT. V shed 5 bases and J shed 0 bases, with 11 bases lying between them. Blood dates from first hyperthyroidism diagnosis, before any ophthalmopathy symptoms. Amplification targeted TCR beta CDR3 regions from RNA transcripts. HTBI primers were employed in a first-round RT-PCR of the TCR CDR3. TCRdb called the multiplex PCR reads again in MiXCR, with one record for every CDR3 protein. The data hold about 770,000 distinct CDR3 sequences, with roughly 20% observed a single time. This clonotype was found a few times.

V gene TRBV6-1 combines with J gene TRBJ1-3; D is ambiguous. The sequence came from a woman between 50 and 59 years old with Graves' hyperthyroidism that later progressed to Graves' ophthalmopathy. The specimen sequenced was blood. This CDR3 is CASSSTADSGNTIYF. The CDR3 nucleotides read TGTGCCAGCAGTTCAACGGCAGACTCTGGAAACACCATATATTTT.